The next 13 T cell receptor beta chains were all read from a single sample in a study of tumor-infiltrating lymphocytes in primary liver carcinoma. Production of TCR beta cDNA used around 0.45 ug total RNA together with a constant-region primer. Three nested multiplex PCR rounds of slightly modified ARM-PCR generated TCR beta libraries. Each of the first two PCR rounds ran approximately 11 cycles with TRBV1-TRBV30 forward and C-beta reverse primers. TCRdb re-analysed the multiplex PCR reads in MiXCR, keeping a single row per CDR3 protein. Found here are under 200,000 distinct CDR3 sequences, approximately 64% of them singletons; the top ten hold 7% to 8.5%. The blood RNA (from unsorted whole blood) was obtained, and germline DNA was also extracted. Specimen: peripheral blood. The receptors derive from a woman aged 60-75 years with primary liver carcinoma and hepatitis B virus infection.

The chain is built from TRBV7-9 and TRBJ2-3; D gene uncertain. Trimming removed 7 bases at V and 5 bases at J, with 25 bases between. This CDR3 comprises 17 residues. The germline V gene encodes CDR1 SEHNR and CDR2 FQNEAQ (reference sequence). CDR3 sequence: CASIPRRFPLVGDTQYF. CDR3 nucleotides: TGTGCCAGCATCCCGCGCCGTTTCCCGTTGGTGGGAGATACGCAGTATTTT.

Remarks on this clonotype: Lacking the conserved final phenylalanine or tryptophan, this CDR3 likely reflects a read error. CDR3 sequence (DNA): TGTGCCAGCAGCTTAGATCCCGGTGACAATCAGCATCAGCATTTG. Its translation is CASSLDPGDNQHQHL. This chain joins TRBV11-2 and TRBJ1-5; D gene unclear. Germline CDR1 and CDR2: SGHAT and FQNNGV. With 0 bases removed from V and 13 bases from J, the gap between germline ends came to 19 bases. CDR3 size: 15 residues.

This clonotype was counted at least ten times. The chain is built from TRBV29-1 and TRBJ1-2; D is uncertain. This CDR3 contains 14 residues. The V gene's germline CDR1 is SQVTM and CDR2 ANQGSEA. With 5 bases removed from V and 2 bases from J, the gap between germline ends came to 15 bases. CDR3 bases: TGCAGCGTTTCAGTGCGCTCTCTGAACTATGGCTACACCTTC. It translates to CSVSVRSLNYGYTF.

This CDR3 reads CAWHPGTLGEQFF. The CDR3 DNA sequence: TGTGCCTGGCACCCCGGGACCCTTGGTGAGCAGTTCTTC. The chain recombines TRBV30 with TRBJ2-1; the D call may be TRBD1 or TRBD2 (5 bases each). Trimming left V 5 bases short and J 9 bases short, with 17 bases between. The germline V gene has CDR1 GTSNPN and CDR2 SVGIG (reference sequence). CDR3 length: 13 residues.

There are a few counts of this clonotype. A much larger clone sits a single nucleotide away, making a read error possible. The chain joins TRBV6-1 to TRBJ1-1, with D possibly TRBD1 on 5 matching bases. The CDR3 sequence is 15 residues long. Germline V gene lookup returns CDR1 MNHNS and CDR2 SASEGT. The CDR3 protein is CVSSGTATLNTEAFF. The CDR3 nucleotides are TGTGTCAGCAGTGGGACGGCCACGTTGAACACTGAAGCTTTCTTT.

CDR3 sequence (DNA): TGTGCCAGCAGCTTAGGGGGAAGCACCGATACGCAGCATTTT. Protein sequence: CASSLGGSTDTQHF. V and J are TRBV11-2 and TRBJ2-3, with D unclear. The better agreement between TRBJ1-5 and the DNA end casts doubt on the J call. The germline gives CDR1 SGHAT, CDR2 FQNNGV. This CDR3 has 14 amino acids.

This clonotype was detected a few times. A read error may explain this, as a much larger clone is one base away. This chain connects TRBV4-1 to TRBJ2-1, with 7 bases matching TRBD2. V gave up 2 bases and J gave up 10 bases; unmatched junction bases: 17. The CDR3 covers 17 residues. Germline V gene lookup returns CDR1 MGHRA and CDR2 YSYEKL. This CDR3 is CASSQKLGGSELREQFF. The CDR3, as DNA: TGCGCCAGCAGCCAAAAGTTGGGCGGGAGTGAGTTAAGAGAGCAGTTCTTC.

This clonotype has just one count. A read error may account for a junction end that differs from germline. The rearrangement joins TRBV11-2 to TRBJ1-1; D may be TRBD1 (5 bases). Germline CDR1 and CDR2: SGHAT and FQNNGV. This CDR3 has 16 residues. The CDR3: CASNLFTYGGATEAFF. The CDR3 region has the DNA TGTGCCAGCAACTTATTCACGTACGGCGGGGCCACTGAAGCTTTCTTT.

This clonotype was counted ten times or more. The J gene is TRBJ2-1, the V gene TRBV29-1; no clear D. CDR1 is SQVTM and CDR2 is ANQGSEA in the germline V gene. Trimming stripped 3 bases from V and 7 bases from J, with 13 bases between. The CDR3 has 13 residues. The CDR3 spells CSVDGGPSNEQFF. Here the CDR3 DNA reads TGCAGCGTTGATGGTGGGCCTTCGAATGAGCAGTTCTTC.

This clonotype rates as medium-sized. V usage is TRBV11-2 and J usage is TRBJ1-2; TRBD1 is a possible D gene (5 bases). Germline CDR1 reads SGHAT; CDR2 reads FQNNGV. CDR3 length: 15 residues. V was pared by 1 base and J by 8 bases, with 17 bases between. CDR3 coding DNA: TGTGCCAGCAGCTTAGGAGGGGCGATCCTAGAGGGCTACACCTTC. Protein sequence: CASSLGGAILEGYTF.

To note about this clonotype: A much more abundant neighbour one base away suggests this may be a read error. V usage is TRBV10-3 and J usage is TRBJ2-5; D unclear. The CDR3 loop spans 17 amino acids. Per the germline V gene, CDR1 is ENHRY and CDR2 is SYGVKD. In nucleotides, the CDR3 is TGTGCCATCAGTGAGTCTAAAGGGAAATTGAACCAAGAGGCCCAGTACTTC. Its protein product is CAISESKGKLNQEAQYF.

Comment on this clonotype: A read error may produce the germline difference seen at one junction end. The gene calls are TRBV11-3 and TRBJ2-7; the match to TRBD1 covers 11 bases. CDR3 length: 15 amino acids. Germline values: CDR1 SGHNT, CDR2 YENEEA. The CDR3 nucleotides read TGTGCCAGTAGCCCCGGGACAGGGGGTAACTACGAGAAGTACTTC. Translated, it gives CASSPGTGGNYEKYF.

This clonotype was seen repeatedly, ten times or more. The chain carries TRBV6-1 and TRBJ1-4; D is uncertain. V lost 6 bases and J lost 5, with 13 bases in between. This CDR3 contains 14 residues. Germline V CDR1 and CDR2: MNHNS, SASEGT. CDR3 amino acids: CASSFAALNEKLFF. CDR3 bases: TGTGCCAGCAGCTTCGCCGCCTTGAATGAAAAACTGTTTTTT.